This T cell receptor (beta chain) was observed in a study of T-cell memory formation after mild COVID-19. Germline V gives CDR1 SGHRS, CDR2 YFSETQ. V gave up 4 bases and J gave up 1 base, with 14 bases separating them. The CDR3 extends over 15 amino acids. In this sample, this clonotype turned up many times. MiXCR was run by TCRdb on the 5' RACE reads, yielding one entry per CDR3 protein. The sample has under 300,000 distinct CDR3 sequences; over 15% are singletons. This TCR came from a young man who had mild COVID-19 (a few samples of this study predate the infection). Cell type and time point are not known. Sample: PBMCs or a T cell subset sorted from them (not recorded which). The chain joins TRBV5-1 to TRBJ1-1; D is ambiguous. Here the CDR3 DNA reads TGCGCCAGCAGCCGTGCATACAAAGAGAACACTGAAGCTTTCTTT. Residues: CASSRAYKENTEAFF.